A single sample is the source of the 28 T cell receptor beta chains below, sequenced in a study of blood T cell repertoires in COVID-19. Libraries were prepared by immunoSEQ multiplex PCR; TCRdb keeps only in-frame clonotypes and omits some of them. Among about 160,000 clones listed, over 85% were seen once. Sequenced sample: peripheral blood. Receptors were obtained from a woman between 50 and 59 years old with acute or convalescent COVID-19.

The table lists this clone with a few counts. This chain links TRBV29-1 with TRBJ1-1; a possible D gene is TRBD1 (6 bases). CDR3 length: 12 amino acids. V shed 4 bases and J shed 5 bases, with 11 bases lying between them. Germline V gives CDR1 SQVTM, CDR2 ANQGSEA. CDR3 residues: CSVGRGRTEAFF. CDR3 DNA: TGCAGCGTTGGCAGGGGTAGGACTGAAGCTTTCTTT.

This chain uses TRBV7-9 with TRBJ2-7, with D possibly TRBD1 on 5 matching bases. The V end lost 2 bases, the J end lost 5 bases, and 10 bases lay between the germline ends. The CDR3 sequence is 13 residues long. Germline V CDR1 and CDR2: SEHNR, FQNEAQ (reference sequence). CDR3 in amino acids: CASSLKGAHEQYF. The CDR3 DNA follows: TGTGCCAGCAGCTTAAAAGGGGCCCACGAGCAGTACTTC.

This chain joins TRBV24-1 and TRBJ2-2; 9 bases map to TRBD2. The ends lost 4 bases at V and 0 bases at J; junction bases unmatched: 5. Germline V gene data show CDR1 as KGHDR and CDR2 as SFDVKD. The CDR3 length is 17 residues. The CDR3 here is CATSDRSGGANTGELFF. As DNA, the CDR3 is TGTGCCACCAGTGACCGTAGCGGGGGAGCGAACACCGGGGAGCTGTTTTTT.

The CDR3 nucleotides read TGCGCCAGCAGCCCCCCCCGACGAGGGTCCTACGAGCAGTACTTC. This codes for CASSPPRRGSYEQYF. This chain uses TRBV5-1 with TRBJ2-7; D might be TRBD2 (5 bases). The CDR3 contains 15 residues. Germline assignment: CDR1 SGHRS and CDR2 YFSETQ. Trimming cost V 4 bases and J 1 base, with 15 bases left between them. The full variable domain, with the rest looked up from reference TRBV5-1 and TRBJ2-7, is KAGVTQTPRYLIKTRGQQVTLSCSPISGHRSVSWYQQTPGQGLQFLFEYFSETQRNKGNFPGRFSGRQFSNSRSEMNVSTLELGDSALYLCASSPPRRGSYEQYFGPGTRLTVT.

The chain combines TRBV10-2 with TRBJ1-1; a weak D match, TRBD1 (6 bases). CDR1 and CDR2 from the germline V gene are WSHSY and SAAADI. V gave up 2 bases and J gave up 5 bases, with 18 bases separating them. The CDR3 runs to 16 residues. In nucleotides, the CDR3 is TGCGCCAGCAGTGAGAGCTACAGGGTATCTAGGACTGAAGCTTTCTTT. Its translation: CASSESYRVSRTEAFF.

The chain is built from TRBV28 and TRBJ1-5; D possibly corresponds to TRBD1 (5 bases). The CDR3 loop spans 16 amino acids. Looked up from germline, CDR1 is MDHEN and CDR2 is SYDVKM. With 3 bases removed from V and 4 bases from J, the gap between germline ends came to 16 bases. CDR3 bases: TGTGCCAGCAGTTTTCGTCGACAGAGTCATAATCAGCCCCAGCATTTT. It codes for CASSFRRQSHNQPQHF.

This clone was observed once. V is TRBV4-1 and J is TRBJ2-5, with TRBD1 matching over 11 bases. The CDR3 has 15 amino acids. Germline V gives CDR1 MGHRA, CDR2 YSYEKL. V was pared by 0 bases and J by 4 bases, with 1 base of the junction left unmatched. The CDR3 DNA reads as TGCGCCAGCAGCCAAGAGGGACAGGGGGGAGAGACCCAGTACTTC. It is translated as CASSQEGQGGETQYF.

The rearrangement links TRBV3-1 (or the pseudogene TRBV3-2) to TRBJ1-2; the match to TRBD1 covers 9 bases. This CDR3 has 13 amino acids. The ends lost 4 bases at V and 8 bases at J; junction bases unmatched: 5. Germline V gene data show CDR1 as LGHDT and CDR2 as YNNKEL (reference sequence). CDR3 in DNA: TGTGCCAGCAGCCCACAGGGGGCGCGGGGCTACACCTTC. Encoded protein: CASSPQGARGYTF.

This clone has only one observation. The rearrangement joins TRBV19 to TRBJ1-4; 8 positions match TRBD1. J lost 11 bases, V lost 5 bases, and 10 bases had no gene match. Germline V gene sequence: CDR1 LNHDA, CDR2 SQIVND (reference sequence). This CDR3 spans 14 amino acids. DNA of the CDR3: TGTGCCAGTAGTGTCGACAGGGGCTCTCCGAAACTGTTTTTT. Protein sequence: CASSVDRGSPKLFF.

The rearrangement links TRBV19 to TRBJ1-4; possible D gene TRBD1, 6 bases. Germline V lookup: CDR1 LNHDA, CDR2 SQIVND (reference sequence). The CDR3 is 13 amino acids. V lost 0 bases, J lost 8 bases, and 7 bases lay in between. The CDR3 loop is CASSIETGEKLFF. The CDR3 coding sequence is TGTGCCAGTAGTATAGAGACAGGAGAAAAACTGTTTTTT.

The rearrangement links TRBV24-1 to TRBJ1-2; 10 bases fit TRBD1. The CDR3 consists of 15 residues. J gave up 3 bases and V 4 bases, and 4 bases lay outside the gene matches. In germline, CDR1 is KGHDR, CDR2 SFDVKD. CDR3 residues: CATSETGTGDYGYTF. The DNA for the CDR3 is TGTGCCACCAGTGAAACCGGGACAGGGGACTATGGCTACACCTTC.

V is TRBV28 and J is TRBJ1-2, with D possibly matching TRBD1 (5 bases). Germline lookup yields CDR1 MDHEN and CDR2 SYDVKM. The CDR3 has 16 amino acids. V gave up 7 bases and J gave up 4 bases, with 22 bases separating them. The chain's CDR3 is CASIAGGDSHPYGYTF. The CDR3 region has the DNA TGTGCCAGCATCGCTGGTGGGGACTCCCATCCCTATGGCTACACCTTC.

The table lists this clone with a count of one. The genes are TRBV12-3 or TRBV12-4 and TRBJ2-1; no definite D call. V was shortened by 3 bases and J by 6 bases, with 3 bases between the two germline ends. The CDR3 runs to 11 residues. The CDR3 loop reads CASSLANEQFF. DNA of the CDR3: TGTGCCAGCAGTTTGGCCAATGAGCAGTTCTTC.

The CDR3 here is CASSSKGSGQGAYNEQFF. CDR3 coding DNA: TGTGCCAGTAGTTCAAAGGGGTCGGGACAGGGGGCATACAATGAGCAGTTCTTC. This rearrangement joins TRBV19 to TRBJ2-1, with 12 bases aligning to TRBD1. The germline V gene encodes CDR1 LNHDA and CDR2 SQIVND (reference sequence). V trimming: 5 bases; J trimming: 4 bases; junction bases outside the gene matches: 12. The CDR3 is made up of 18 amino acids.

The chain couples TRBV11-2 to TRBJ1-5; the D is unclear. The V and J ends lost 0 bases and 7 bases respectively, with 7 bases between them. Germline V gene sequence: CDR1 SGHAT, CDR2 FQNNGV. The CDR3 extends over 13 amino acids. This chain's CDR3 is CASSLEREQPQHF. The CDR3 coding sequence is TGTGCCAGCAGCTTAGAACGGGAACAGCCCCAGCATTTT.

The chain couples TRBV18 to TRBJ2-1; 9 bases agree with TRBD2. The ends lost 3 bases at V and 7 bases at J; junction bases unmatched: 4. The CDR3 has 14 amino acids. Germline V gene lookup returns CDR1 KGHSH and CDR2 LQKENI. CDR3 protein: CASSPGTSWNEQFF. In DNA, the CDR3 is TGTGCCAGCTCACCGGGGACTAGCTGGAATGAGCAGTTCTTC.

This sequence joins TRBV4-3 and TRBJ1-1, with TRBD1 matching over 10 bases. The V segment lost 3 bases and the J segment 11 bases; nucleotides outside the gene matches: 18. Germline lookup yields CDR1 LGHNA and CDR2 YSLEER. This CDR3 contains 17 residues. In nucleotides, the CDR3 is TGCGCCAGCAGCCAGGATGACCTGGGACAGGGGACGGTTGGGGCTTTCTTT. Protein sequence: CASSQDDLGQGTVGAFF.

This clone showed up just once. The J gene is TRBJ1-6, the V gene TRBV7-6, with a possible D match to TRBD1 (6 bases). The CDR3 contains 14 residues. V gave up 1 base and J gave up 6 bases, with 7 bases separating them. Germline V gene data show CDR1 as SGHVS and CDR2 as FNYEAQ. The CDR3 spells CASSLEGGNSPLHF. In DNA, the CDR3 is TGTGCCAGCAGCTTAGAAGGGGGTAATTCACCCCTCCACTTT.

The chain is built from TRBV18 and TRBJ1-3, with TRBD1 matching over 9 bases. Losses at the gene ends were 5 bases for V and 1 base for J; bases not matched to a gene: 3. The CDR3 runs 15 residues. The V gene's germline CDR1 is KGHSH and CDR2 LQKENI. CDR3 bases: TGTGCCAGCTCATCGACAGGGGGATCTGGAAACACCATATATTTT. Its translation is CASSSTGGSGNTIYF. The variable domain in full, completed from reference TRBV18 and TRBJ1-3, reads NAGVMQNPRHLVRRRGQEARLRCSPMKGHSHVYWYRQLPEEGLKFMVYLQKENIIDESGMPKERFSAEFPKEGPSILRIQQVVRGDSAAYFCASSSTGGSGNTIYFGEGSWLTVV.

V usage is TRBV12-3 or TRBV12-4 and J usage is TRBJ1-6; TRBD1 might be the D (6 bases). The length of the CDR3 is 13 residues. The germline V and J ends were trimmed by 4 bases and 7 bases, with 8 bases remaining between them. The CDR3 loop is CASSSGVNSPLHF. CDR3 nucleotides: TGTGCCAGCAGTTCAGGGGTCAATTCACCCCTCCACTTT.

The CDR3 protein is CASSQGTGPYEQYF. For the CDR3, the DNA is TGCGCCAGCAGCCAAGGGACAGGGCCCTACGAGCAGTACTTC. This chain connects TRBV4-3 to TRBJ2-7; 8 bases are a match to TRBD1. The junction had 1 base not matched to a gene; V was cut back by 1 base and J by 2 bases. Germline lookup yields CDR1 LGHNA and CDR2 YSLEER. CDR3 size: 14 residues.

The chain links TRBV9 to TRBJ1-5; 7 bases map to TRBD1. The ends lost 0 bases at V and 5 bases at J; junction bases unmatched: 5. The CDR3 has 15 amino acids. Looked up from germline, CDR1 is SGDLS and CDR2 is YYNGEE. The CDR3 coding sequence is TGTGCCAGCAGCGTAGCGGGGGACAGCGATCAGCCCCAGCATTTT. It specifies CASSVAGDSDQPQHF.

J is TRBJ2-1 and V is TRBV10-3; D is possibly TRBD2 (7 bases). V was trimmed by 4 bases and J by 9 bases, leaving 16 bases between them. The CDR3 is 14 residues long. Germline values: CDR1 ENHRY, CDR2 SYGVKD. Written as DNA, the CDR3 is TGTGCCATCAGTGCGGGGGGCGGTTTCAGTGAGCAGTTCTTC. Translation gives CAISAGGGFSEQFF.

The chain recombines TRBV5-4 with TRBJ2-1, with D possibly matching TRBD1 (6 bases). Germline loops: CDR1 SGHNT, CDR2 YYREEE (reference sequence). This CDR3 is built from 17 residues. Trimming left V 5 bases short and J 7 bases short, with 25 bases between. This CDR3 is CASSSPPGQGGSNEQFF. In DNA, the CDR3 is TGTGCCAGCAGTTCGCCCCCGGGACAAGGGGGATCTAATGAGCAGTTCTTC.

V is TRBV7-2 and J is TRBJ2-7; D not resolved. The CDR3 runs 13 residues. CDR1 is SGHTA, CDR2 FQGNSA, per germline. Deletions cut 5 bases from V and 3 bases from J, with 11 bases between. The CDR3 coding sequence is TGTGCCAGCAGCCTAGACACCCTCTACGAGCAGTACTTC. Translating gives CASSLDTLYEQYF.

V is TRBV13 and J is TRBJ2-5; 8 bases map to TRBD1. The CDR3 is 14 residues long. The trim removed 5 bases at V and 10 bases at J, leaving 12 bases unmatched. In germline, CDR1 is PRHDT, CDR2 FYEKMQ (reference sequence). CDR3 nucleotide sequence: TGTGCCAGCAGCGGGGGACAGGTTAGGGGCGACCAGTACTTC. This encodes CASSGGQVRGDQYF.

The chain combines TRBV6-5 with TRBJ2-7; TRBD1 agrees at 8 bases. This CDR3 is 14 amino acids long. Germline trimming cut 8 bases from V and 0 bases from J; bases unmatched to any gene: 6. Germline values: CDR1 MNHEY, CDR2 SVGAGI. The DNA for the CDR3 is TGTGCCAGCTCAGGGGACAGGAGCTCCTACGAGCAGTACTTC. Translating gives CASSGDRSSYEQYF.

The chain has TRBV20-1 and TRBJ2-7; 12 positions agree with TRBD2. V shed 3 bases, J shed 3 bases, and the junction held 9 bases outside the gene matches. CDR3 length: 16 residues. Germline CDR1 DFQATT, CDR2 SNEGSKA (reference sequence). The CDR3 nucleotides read TGCAGTGCTAGTGGGGCTAGCGGGGGGGACAACTACGAGCAGTACTTC. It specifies CSASGASGGDNYEQYF.